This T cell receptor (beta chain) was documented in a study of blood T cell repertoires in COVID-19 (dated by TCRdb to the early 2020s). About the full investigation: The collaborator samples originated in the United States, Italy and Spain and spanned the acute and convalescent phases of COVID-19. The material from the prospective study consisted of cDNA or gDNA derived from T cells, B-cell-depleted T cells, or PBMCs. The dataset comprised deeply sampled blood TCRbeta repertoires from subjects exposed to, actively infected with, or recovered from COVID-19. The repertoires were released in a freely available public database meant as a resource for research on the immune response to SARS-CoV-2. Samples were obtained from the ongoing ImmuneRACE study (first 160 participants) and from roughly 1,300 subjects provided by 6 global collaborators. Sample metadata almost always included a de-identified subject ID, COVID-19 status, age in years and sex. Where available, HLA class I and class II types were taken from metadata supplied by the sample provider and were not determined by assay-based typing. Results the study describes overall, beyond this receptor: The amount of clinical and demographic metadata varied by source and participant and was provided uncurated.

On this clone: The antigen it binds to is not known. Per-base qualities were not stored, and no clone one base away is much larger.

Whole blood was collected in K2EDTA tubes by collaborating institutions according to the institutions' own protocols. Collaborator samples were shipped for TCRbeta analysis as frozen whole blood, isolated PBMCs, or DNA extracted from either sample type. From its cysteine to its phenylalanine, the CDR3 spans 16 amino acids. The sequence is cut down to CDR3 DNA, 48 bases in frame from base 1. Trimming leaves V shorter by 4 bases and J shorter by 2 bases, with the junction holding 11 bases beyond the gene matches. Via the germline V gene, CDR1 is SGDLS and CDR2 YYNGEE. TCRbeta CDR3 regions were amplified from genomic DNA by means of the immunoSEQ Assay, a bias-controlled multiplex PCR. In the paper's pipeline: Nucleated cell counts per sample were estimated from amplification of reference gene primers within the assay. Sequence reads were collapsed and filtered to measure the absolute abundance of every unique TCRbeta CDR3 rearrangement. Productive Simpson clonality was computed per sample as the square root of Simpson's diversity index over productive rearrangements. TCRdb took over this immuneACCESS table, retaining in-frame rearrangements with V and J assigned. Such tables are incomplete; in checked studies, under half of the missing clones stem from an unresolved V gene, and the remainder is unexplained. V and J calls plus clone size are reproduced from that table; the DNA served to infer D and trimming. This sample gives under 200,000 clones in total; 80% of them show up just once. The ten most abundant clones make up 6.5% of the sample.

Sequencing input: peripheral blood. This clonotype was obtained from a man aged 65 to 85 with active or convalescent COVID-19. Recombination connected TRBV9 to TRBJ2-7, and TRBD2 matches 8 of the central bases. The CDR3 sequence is CASSPHLTSGPYEQYF. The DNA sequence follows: TGTGCCAGCAGCCCCCACCTTACTAGCGGCCCCTACGAGCAGTACTTC.